Listed below are T cell receptor beta chains from one sample, sequenced in a study of CD8+CD57+ T cells in acquired aplastic anemia. TCRdb reprocessed the reads with MiXCR, giving one entry per CDR3 protein. This table has 150,000 to 180,000 distinct CDR3 sequences, 40% to 65% appearing once. Sequenced sample: sorted CD4+, CD8+, or CD8+CD57+ T cells (not recorded which) from PBMCs. Receptors were obtained from a human donor with aplastic anemia. Both conserved end residues are part of each CDR3. Fields, in order: D gene, clone size, J gene, V gene, CDR3 DNA, CDR3 protein. The D gene is left open where the match is weak. The listing skips clone size in some rows; elsewhere it reads once, few, many or a size class.

D: -
size: -
J: TRBJ2-1
V: TRBV24-1
DNA: TGTGCCACCAGTGGCCCTGGATACAATGAGCAGTTCTTC
CDR3: CATSGPGYNEQFF

D: -
size: -
J: TRBJ1-1
V: TRBV19
DNA: TGTGCCAGTAGTATCGTGGCAGAGCAGAACACTGAAGCTTTCTTT
CDR3: CASSIVAEQNTEAFF

D: -
size: once
J: TRBJ2-3
V: TRBV9
DNA: TGTGCCAGCAGCGTGACTCGCACAGATACGCAGTATTTT
CDR3: CASSVTRTDTQYF

D: -
size: -
J: TRBJ1-6
V: TRBV5-6
DNA: TGTGCCAGCAGCGAGGTGCGCTCGGGAAATTCACCCCTCCACTTT
CDR3: CASSEVRSGNSPLHF

D: -
size: many
J: TRBJ2-7
V: TRBV19
DNA: TGTGCCAGTAAGCAGGGTGGACCATACGAGCAGTACTTC
CDR3: CASKQGGPYEQYF

D: TRBD2
size: many
J: TRBJ2-1
V: TRBV5-1
DNA: TGCGCCAGCAGCGGGTCGGGGGGGCCCTACAATGAGCAGTTCTTC
CDR3: CASSGSGGPYNEQFF

D: -
size: -
J: TRBJ1-6
V: TRBV29-1
DNA: TGCAGCGTTATGGACAGAACCTATAATTCACCCCTCCACTTT
CDR3: CSVMDRTYNSPLHF

D: TRBD2
size: -
J: TRBJ2-2
V: TRBV19
DNA: TGTGCCAGTATTGGGACTAGCGGGGAGCTGTTTTTT
CDR3: CASIGTSGELFF

D: -
size: -
J: TRBJ1-1
V: TRBV7-9
DNA: TGTGCCAGCAGCTTGGGGACTACAGGGGAAGCTTTCTTT
CDR3: CASSLGTTGEAFF

D: -
size: -
J: TRBJ2-5
V: TRBV7-9
DNA: TGTGCCAGCAGCTTAGCGGCCACAGAGACCCAGTACTTC
CDR3: CASSLAATETQYF

D: TRBD1
size: -
J: TRBJ2-7
V: TRBV6-5
DNA: TGTGCCAGCAGTTACGTGAGGGGGCAAAGCCACGAGCAGTACTTC
CDR3: CASSYVRGQSHEQYF

D: -
size: -
J: TRBJ1-1
V: TRBV6-1
DNA: TGTGCCAGCAGTGAGGACTGGAAGGACACTGAAGCTTTCTTT
CDR3: CASSEDWKDTEAFF

D: TRBD2
size: -
J: TRBJ2-1
V: TRBV5-1
DNA: TGCGCCAGCAGCTTGGAGACTAGCGGGGGCCCCTACAATGAGCAGTTCTTC
CDR3: CASSLETSGGPYNEQFF

D: -
size: -
J: TRBJ1-1
V: TRBV2
DNA: TGTGCCAGCACCCTCGGGGGGCGACCCACTGAAGCTTTCTTT
CDR3: CASTLGGRPTEAFF

D: TRBD1
size: many
J: TRBJ2-7
V: TRBV20-1
DNA: TGCAGTGCCCCTGGGGGGGGGGGACAGGGTAATCCCGAGCAGTACTTC
CDR3: CSAPGGGGQGNPEQYF

D: TRBD2
size: -
J: TRBJ2-6
V: TRBV20-1
DNA: TGCAGTGCTAGGCTCGAGACTAGCGGGGACAACGTCCTGACTTTC
CDR3: CSARLETSGDNVLTF

D: TRBD2
size: many
J: TRBJ2-5
V: TRBV11-2
DNA: TGTGCCAGCAGCTTACTAGCGGGGAGAGAGACCCAGTACTTC
CDR3: CASSLLAGRETQYF

D: TRBD1
size: -
J: TRBJ2-3
V: TRBV7-4
DNA: TGTGCCAGCAGCTACGTAGACAGGGGGCAAACAGATACGCAGTATTTT
CDR3: CASSYVDRGQTDTQYF

D: -
size: -
J: TRBJ1-2
V: TRBV10-2
DNA: TGCGCCAGCAGTGACCCGGGCGAGATATGGTGGGGCTACACCTTC
CDR3: CASSDPGEIWWGYTF

D: -
size: -
J: TRBJ1-4
V: TRBV10-2
DNA: TGCGCCAGCAGTGACCCCGGACGGGGTAATGAAAAACTGTTTTTT
CDR3: CASSDPGRGNEKLFF

D: -
size: many
J: TRBJ2-7
V: TRBV2
DNA: TGTGCCAGCAGTGAAGGACTCCTTTTC
CDR3: CASSEGLLF

D: -
size: -
J: TRBJ2-3
V: TRBV20-1
DNA: TGCAGTGCTAGTCTGGCTGGCACAGATACGCAGTATTTT
CDR3: CSASLAGTDTQYF

D: -
size: many
J: TRBJ2-1
V: TRBV11-3
DNA: TGTGCCAGCAGCTTACAGGGGACCTACAATGAGCAGTTCTTC
CDR3: CASSLQGTYNEQFF

D: -
size: many
J: TRBJ2-7
V: TRBV6-5
DNA: TGTGCCAGCAGTTACCAGGGTTCCTACGAGCAGTACTTC
CDR3: CASSYQGSYEQYF

D: -
size: -
J: TRBJ2-7
V: TRBV15
DNA: TGTGCCACCAGCAGAGATCGGGGCGGTACCCCCTACGAGCAGTACTTC
CDR3: CATSRDRGGTPYEQYF

D: -
size: -
J: TRBJ1-2
V: TRBV27
DNA: TGTGCCAGCAGCCCTCTGGCAGAATCTAACTATGGCTACACCTTC
CDR3: CASSPLAESNYGYTF

D: TRBD2
size: -
J: TRBJ2-5
V: TRBV6-4
DNA: TGTGCCAGCAGTCGGACTAGCGGGGGCTCCTCTCAAGAGACCCAGTACTTC
CDR3: CASSRTSGGSSQETQYF

D: -
size: -
J: TRBJ1-2
V: TRBV20-1
DNA: TGCAGTGCTAGAGATTGGGGCAGCCTCCCCTACACCTTC
CDR3: CSARDWGSLPYTF

D: -
size: -
J: TRBJ2-3
V: TRBV7-3
DNA: TGTGCCAGCACCACGGGGGCAACTAGCACAGATACGCAGTATTTT
CDR3: CASTTGATSTDTQYF

D: -
size: -
J: TRBJ2-7
V: TRBV20-1
DNA: TGCAGTGCTACCCGACGGGCCTACGAGCAGTACTTC
CDR3: CSATRRAYEQYF

D: -
size: many
J: TRBJ1-6
V: TRBV6-4
DNA: TGTGCCAGCAGCCCAGGAGCCTCGACACCCCTCCACTTT
CDR3: CASSPGASTPLHF

D: TRBD1
size: -
J: TRBJ2-1
V: TRBV11-2
DNA: TGTGCCAGCAGAACTTTAGGGACAGGGTACAATGAGCAGTTCTTC
CDR3: CASRTLGTGYNEQFF

D: -
size: -
J: TRBJ2-3
V: TRBV2
DNA: TGTGCCAGCAGTGTTTGGGGAACAGATACGCAGTATTTT
CDR3: CASSVWGTDTQYF

D: -
size: -
J: TRBJ1-2
V: TRBV29-1
DNA: TGCAGCGCCGAAGGTCCGGGGGGAGCCTATGGCTACACCTTC
CDR3: CSAEGPGGAYGYTF

D: TRBD1
size: many
J: TRBJ2-4
V: TRBV7-6
DNA: TGTGCCAGCAGCCCGGACAGGGAGAAAAACATTCAGTACTTC
CDR3: CASSPDREKNIQYF

D: -
size: -
J: TRBJ1-2
V: TRBV10-3
DNA: TGTGCATTATCCAGGGGCGCACAGGGCTATGGCTACACCTTC
CDR3: CALSRGAQGYGYTF

D: TRBD2
size: -
J: TRBJ2-7
V: TRBV11-1
DNA: TGTGCCAGCAGTCCCAGACTAGCGGGAGATGGCAAATCCTACGAGCAGTACTTC
CDR3: CASSPRLAGDGKSYEQYF

D: TRBD2
size: many
J: TRBJ2-3
V: TRBV7-9
DNA: TGTGCCAGCGGCGGGAGCGGGGCCACAGATACGCAGTATTTT
CDR3: CASGGSGATDTQYF

D: -
size: -
J: TRBJ1-3
V: TRBV25-1
DNA: TGTGCCAGCAGTGAGCCGGGGGCGCAGGGAAACACCATATATTTT
CDR3: CASSEPGAQGNTIYF

D: -
size: -
J: TRBJ2-7
V: TRBV24-1
DNA: TGTGCCACCAGTGACGCCGGGACCCGCCACGAGCAGTACTTC
CDR3: CATSDAGTRHEQYF

D: TRBD2
size: -
J: TRBJ2-7
V: TRBV10-3
DNA: TGTGCCATCAGTGGAGATAGCGGGGGGCCTTCCGAGCAGTACTTC
CDR3: CAISGDSGGPSEQYF

D: TRBD2
size: -
J: TRBJ2-5
V: TRBV11-2
DNA: TGTGCCAGCAGCTTCATACGCGGGAGGGGAGAGACCCAGTACTTC
CDR3: CASSFIRGRGETQYF

D: TRBD2
size: -
J: TRBJ2-1
V: TRBV9
DNA: TGTGCCAGCAGCGTAGGGGCCGGCGGGGGCTACAATGAGCAGTTCTTC
CDR3: CASSVGAGGGYNEQFF

D: TRBD2
size: -
J: TRBJ2-3
V: TRBV19
DNA: TGTGCCAGTACGAGCCTAGCGGGAGATACGCAGTATTTT
CDR3: CASTSLAGDTQYF

D: -
size: -
J: TRBJ2-1
V: TRBV2
DNA: TGTGCCAGCAGTGACCGACAGGTCTCCTACAATGAGCAGTCCTTC
CDR3: CASSDRQVSYNEQSF

D: -
size: many
J: TRBJ1-1
V: TRBV7-9
DNA: TGTGCCAGCAGCCACCGCCAGGAGCTAACTGAAGCTTTCTTT
CDR3: CASSHRQELTEAFF

D: -
size: -
J: TRBJ2-3
V: TRBV29-1
DNA: TGCGGCGTTGCACGTGGGGGGGGCTTCGCAGATACGCAGTATTTT
CDR3: CGVARGGGFADTQYF

D: TRBD1
size: few
J: TRBJ2-1
V: TRBV5-1
DNA: TGCGCCAGCAGCTTGCTGGCGCTGGGACAGGGGTTCCATGAGCAGTTCTTC
CDR3: CASSLLALGQGFHEQFF

D: TRBD1
size: many
J: TRBJ2-7
V: TRBV11-2
DNA: TGTGCCAGCAGCTTCTGGACAGGGCCCTACGAGCAGTACTTC
CDR3: CASSFWTGPYEQYF

D: TRBD2
size: many
J: TRBJ2-1
V: TRBV7-9
DNA: TGTGCCAGCAGCTTCCCGACTAGCGGGGCTTACAATGAGCAGTTCTTC
CDR3: CASSFPTSGAYNEQFF

D: -
size: -
J: TRBJ1-2
V: TRBV29-1
DNA: TGCAGCGTTGAAACTTGGAACTATGGCTACACCTTC
CDR3: CSVETWNYGYTF

D: -
size: many
J: TRBJ1-5
V: TRBV14
DNA: TGTGCCAGCAGCCAAGGTAGGGGTAATAGCAATCAGCCCCAGCATTTT
CDR3: CASSQGRGNSNQPQHF